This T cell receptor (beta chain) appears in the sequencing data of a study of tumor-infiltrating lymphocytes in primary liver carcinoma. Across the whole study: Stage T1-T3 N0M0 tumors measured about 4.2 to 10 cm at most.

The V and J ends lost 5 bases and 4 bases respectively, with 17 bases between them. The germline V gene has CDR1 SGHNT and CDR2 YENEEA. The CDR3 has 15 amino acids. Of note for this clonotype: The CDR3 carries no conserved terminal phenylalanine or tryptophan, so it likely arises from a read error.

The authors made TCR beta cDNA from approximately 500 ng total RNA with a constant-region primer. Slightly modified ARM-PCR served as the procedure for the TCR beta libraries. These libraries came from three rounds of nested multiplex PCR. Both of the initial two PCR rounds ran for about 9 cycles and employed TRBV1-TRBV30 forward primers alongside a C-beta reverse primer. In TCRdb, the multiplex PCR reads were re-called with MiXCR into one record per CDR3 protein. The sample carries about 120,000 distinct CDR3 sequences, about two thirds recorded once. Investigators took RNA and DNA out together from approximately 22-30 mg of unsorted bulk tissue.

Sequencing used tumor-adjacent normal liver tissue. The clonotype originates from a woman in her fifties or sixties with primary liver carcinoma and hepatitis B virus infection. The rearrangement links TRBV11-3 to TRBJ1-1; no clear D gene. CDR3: CASSVHRARATEAFL. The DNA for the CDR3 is TGTGCCAGCAGCGTACATCGGGCCCGGGCCACTGAAGCTTTCCTT.